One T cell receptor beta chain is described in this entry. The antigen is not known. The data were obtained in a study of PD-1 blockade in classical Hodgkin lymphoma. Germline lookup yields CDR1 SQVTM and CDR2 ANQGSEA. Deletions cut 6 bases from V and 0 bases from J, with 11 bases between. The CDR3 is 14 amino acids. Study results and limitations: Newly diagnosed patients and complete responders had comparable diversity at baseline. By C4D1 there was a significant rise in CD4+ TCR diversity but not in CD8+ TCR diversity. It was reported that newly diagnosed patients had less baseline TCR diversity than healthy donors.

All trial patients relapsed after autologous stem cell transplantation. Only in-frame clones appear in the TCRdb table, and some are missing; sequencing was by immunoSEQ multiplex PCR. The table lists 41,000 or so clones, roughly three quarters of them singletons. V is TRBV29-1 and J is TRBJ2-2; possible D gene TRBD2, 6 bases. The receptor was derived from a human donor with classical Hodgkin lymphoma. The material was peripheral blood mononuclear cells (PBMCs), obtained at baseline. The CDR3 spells CSVKAGANTGELFF. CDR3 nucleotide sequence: TGCAGCGTCAAAGCGGGTGCGAACACCGGGGAGCTGTTTTTT.